This entry lists 29 T cell receptor beta chains sequenced from one sample in a study of cytomegalovirus exposure and HLA in healthy donors. 60 Vbeta and 13 Jbeta primers were used in PCR. The table came from immunoSEQ multiplex PCR; TCRdb's copy has only in-frame clones and leaves some out. Among 100,000 to 150,000 clones listed, roughly a sixth were seen once. The source material was PBMCs. Receptor source: a female donor in good health and CMV-seropositive.

The rearrangement joins TRBV19 to TRBJ2-2, with TRBD1 matching over 7 bases. The germline V gene has CDR1 LNHDA and CDR2 SQIVND (reference sequence). With 6 bases clipped from V and 6 bases from J, the junction kept 4 bases outside the gene matches. The CDR3 consists of 13 residues. For the CDR3, the DNA is TGTGCCAGTAGCGACAGGGTCTCCGGGGAGCTGTTTTTT. Translating it yields CASSDRVSGELFF.

The CDR3 region is CASSVTLGQNLVEQYF. Written as DNA, the CDR3 is TGTGCCAGCAGCGTAACCTTGGGGCAGAATCTGGTCGAGCAGTACTTC. V gene TRBV9 combines with J gene TRBJ2-7; D is possibly TRBD1 (5 bases). The CDR3 sequence is 16 residues long. V lost 1 base, J lost 6 bases, and 20 bases lay in between. Germline V gives CDR1 SGDLS, CDR2 YYNGEE.

This clone was counted at least ten times. V gene TRBV4-3 combines with J gene TRBJ1-4, with no clear D. CDR3 size: 15 residues. Germline assignment: CDR1 LGHNA and CDR2 YSLEER. The germline V and J ends were trimmed by 0 bases and 5 bases, with 10 bases remaining between them. CDR3 bases: TGCGCCAGCAGCCAAGATCTAACAGTGAATGAAAAACTGTTTTTT. Protein sequence: CASSQDLTVNEKLFF.

The V and J genes are TRBV7-9 and TRBJ2-4; 10 bases align to TRBD1. Germline CDR1 reads SEHNR; CDR2 reads FQNEAQ (reference sequence). The J segment lost 7 bases and the V segment lost 4 bases, leaving 7 bases of the junction unmatched. There are 15 residues in the CDR3. The DNA for the CDR3 is TGTGCCAGCAGCTCGGAGCGGGACAGGGGTAACATTCAGTACTTC. Residues: CASSSERDRGNIQYF.

The V call is TRBV19, the J call TRBJ1-2; D uncertain. The V gene's germline CDR1 is LNHDA and CDR2 SQIVND (reference sequence). The CDR3 runs to 14 residues. The germline V and J ends were trimmed by 3 bases and 6 bases, with 14 bases remaining between them. The DNA for the CDR3 is TGTGCCAGTAGTATTCACTCGGTGGGCGATGGCTACACCTTC. Its translation is CASSIHSVGDGYTF.

This clone showed up just once. This sequence joins TRBV9 and TRBJ2-7; weak D call: TRBD2 (7 bases). V lost 0 bases and J lost 1, with 11 bases in between. Germline V gene sequence: CDR1 SGDLS, CDR2 YYNGEE. This CDR3 spans 15 amino acids. For the CDR3, the DNA is TGTGCCAGCAGCGTAGGAGGGGGGGGTTCCTACGAGCAGTACTTC. Translating it yields CASSVGGGGSYEQYF. Combining the CDR3 with reference TRBV9 and TRBJ2-7 gives the whole variable domain DSGVTQTPKHLITATGQRVTLRCSPRSGDLSVYWYQQSLDQGLQFLIQYYNGEERAKGNILERFSAQQFPDLHSELNLSSLELGDSALYFCASSVGGGGSYEQYFGPGTRLTVT.

This chain joins TRBV2 and TRBJ1-6; D may be TRBD1 (6 bases). Germline-derived CDR1 and CDR2 are SNHLY and FYNNEI. This CDR3 contains 15 residues. Trimming took 7 bases from V and 8 from J, leaving 18 bases between them. CDR3 bases: TGTGCCAGCACCCTAGGGGGGGCGAGGGATTCACCCCTCCACTTT. The encoded protein is CASTLGGARDSPLHF.

The chain carries TRBV6-5 and TRBJ1-4, with D hard to call. The germline CDR1 and CDR2 sequences are MNHEY and SVGAGI. CDR3 length equals 15 residues. Trimming cost V 2 bases and J 0 bases, with 7 bases left between them. The CDR3 nucleotides are TGTGCCAGCAGTTACGGCTTTGCAACTAATGAAAAACTGTTTTTT. Its translation: CASSYGFATNEKLFF.

This clone was seen a few times. The chain uses TRBV9 and TRBJ2-1, with TRBD2 matching 8 bases. The CDR3 spans 16 residues. V trimming: 3 bases; J trimming: 2 bases; junction bases outside the gene matches: 7. Germline V CDR1 and CDR2: SGDLS, YYNGEE. Here the CDR3 reads CASSGLAGLTYNEQFF. DNA of the CDR3: TGTGCCAGCAGCGGCTTAGCGGGGCTTACCTACAATGAGCAGTTCTTC.

This clone was seen only a few times. This chain connects TRBV5-6 to TRBJ1-3; perhaps TRBD1 as D (5 bases). The germline V and J ends were trimmed by 3 bases and 4 bases, with 8 bases remaining between them. The germline CDR1 and CDR2 sequences are SGHDT and YYEEEE. The CDR3 extends over 13 amino acids. CDR3 amino acids: CASSSGLGNTIYF. CDR3 DNA sequence: TGTGCCAGCAGCTCAGGGTTGGGAAACACCATATATTTT.

The chain carries TRBV5-1 and TRBJ2-7, with D perhaps TRBD2 (6 bases). CDR3 length: 14 residues. Trimming left V 1 base short and J 3 bases short, with 11 bases between. Germline V CDR1 and CDR2: SGHRS, YFSETQ. The CDR3 reads CASSLNLGGYEQYF. CDR3 DNA: TGCGCCAGCAGCTTGAATTTGGGGGGCTACGAGCAGTACTTC.

The gene calls are TRBV5-1 and TRBJ1-3; D possibly corresponds to TRBD1 (5 bases). CDR3 length equals 17 residues. V dropped 0 bases and J dropped 4 bases, with 17 bases sitting between them. Germline V gives CDR1 SGHRS, CDR2 YFSETQ. The CDR3 sequence: CASSLDFRQPKGNTIYF. In DNA form, the CDR3 reads TGCGCCAGCAGCTTGGACTTTCGACAGCCAAAGGGAAACACCATATATTTT.

This clone occurred a few times. The V call is TRBV6-1, the J call TRBJ2-7; perhaps TRBD2 as D (5 bases). V gave up 7 bases and J gave up 0 bases, with 10 bases separating them. The CDR3 sequence is 13 residues long. The V gene's germline CDR1 is MNHNS and CDR2 SASEGT. The CDR3, as DNA: TGTGCCAGCATCTTCCGGGGCTCCTACGAGCAGTACTTC. Protein sequence: CASIFRGSYEQYF.

J is TRBJ2-5 and V is TRBV5-1, with D possibly matching TRBD1 (6 bases). The CDR3 is 17 amino acids. Per the germline V gene, CDR1 is SGHRS and CDR2 is YFSETQ. Trimming left V 1 base short and J 4 bases short, with 20 bases between. The CDR3, as DNA: TGCGCCAGCAGCTTGTCCCCTCGGCAGGGGACGGGAGAGACCCAGTACTTC. Protein product: CASSLSPRQGTGETQYF.

The chain carries TRBV28 and TRBJ2-5; 8 bases match TRBD1. From germline, CDR1 is MDHEN and CDR2 SYDVKM. The V and J ends lost 3 bases and 7 bases, in that order; junction bases with no gene match: 10. The CDR3 runs 15 residues. The DNA of the CDR3 is TGTGCCAGCAGTTTTGGTGGGCCGCAGGGGGCGACCCAGTACTTC. It codes for CASSFGGPQGATQYF. Variable domain in full (rest from reference TRBV28 and TRBJ2-5): DVKVTQSSRYLVKRTGEKVFLECVQDMDHENMFWYRQDPGLGLRLIYFSYDVKMKEKGDIPEGYSVSREKKERFSLILESASTNQTSMYLCASSFGGPQGATQYFGPGTRLLVL.

This clone was counted only a few times. This chain joins TRBV7-2 and TRBJ2-2; D is uncertain. The V gene lost 3 bases and the J gene lost 7 bases, with 3 bases spanning the gap. Germline V gives CDR1 SGHTA, CDR2 FQGNSA. The CDR3 consists of 11 residues. In nucleotides, the CDR3 is TGTGCCAGCAGCTTCTACGGGGAGCTGTTTTTT. Protein product: CASSFYGELFF.

This clone was detected a few times. This rearrangement joins TRBV5-1 to TRBJ2-5, with no clear D. Germline-derived CDR1 and CDR2 are SGHRS and YFSETQ. V lost 1 base and J lost 5, with 9 bases in between. The CDR3 spans 13 residues. The CDR3 loop reads CASSLFNFETQYF. DNA of the CDR3: TGCGCCAGCAGCTTGTTCAATTTCGAGACCCAGTACTTC. Supplemented by reference TRBV5-1 and TRBJ2-5, the full variable domain reads KAGVTQTPRYLIKTRGQQVTLSCSPISGHRSVSWYQQTPGQGLQFLFEYFSETQRNKGNFPGRFSGRQFSNSRSEMNVSTLELGDSALYLCASSLFNFETQYFGPGTRLLVL.

This clone has just a few counts. The chain joins TRBV7-9 to TRBJ2-2; TRBD2 might be the D (6 bases). Germline loops: CDR1 SEHNR, CDR2 FQNEAQ (reference sequence). V lost 0 bases and J 6 bases, leaving 8 bases between the germline ends. The CDR3 contains 14 residues. CDR3 region: CASSLALASGELFF. The CDR3 nucleotides read TGTGCCAGCAGCTTAGCACTAGCTTCCGGGGAGCTGTTTTTT.

This clone was counted only a few times. J is TRBJ1-5 and V is TRBV7-2; 10 nucleotides agree with TRBD1. CDR1 and CDR2 (germline): SGHTA, FQGNSA. The trim removed 1 base at V and 2 bases at J, leaving 8 bases unmatched. This CDR3 has 18 residues. Here the CDR3 DNA reads TGTGCCAGCAGCTTAGGTGGGACAGGGGCTGTTGGCAATCAGCCCCAGCATTTT. Its protein product is CASSLGGTGAVGNQPQHF.

This clone came up a few times. The chain recombines TRBV30 with TRBJ2-5; TRBD1 matches at 10 bases. CDR3 size: 13 residues. V shed 5 bases and J 7 bases; nucleotides not matched to a gene: 7. In germline, CDR1 is GTSNPN, CDR2 SVGIG (reference sequence). In DNA, the CDR3 is TGTGCCTGGCACCCGGGACAGGGGACGACCCAGTACTTC. Protein product: CAWHPGQGTTQYF.

This clone has only a few counts. The junction shows a germline mismatch at one end, possibly a read error. The rearrangement joins TRBV19 to TRBJ1-6, with a tentative D call TRBD1 (5 bases). Germline loops: CDR1 LNHDA, CDR2 SQIVND (reference sequence). This CDR3 is 15 amino acids long. The DNA for the CDR3 is TGTGCCAGTAGTCTAGACAGATTTAGCGGTTCACCCCTCCACTTT. Its translation: CASSLDRFSGSPLHF.

The chain is built from TRBV29-1 and TRBJ1-1; D possibly corresponds to TRBD1 (6 bases). The CDR3 length is 18 residues. V lost 4 bases, J lost 0 bases, and 24 bases lay in between. Looked up from germline, CDR1 is SQVTM and CDR2 is ANQGSEA. CDR3 DNA: TGCAGCGTTGCCTTGGCGCAGGGGCGTTCTTACATGAACACTGAAGCTTTCTTT. Translated: CSVALAQGRSYMNTEAFF.

This clone has a handful of counts. This sequence joins TRBV6-5 and TRBJ1-4; D is ambiguous. In germline, CDR1 is MNHEY, CDR2 SVGAGI. V was shortened by 8 bases and J by 2 bases, with 9 bases between the two germline ends. The CDR3 sequence is 13 residues long. The DNA for the CDR3 is TGTGCCAGCGGCCTCAATACTAATGAAAAACTGTTTTTT. The encoded protein is CASGLNTNEKLFF.

The chain links TRBV5-1 to TRBJ2-3; D is perhaps TRBD2 (7 bases). The CDR3 spans 15 residues. V lost 1 base and J lost 7, with 16 bases in between. CDR1 and CDR2 from the germline V gene are SGHRS and YFSETQ. CDR3: CASSLSVGGRNTQYF. The CDR3, as DNA: TGCGCCAGCAGCTTGAGTGTGGGGGGGCGAAATACGCAGTATTTT.

This clone was recorded a few times. The gene calls are TRBV6-4 and TRBJ2-3; weak D call: TRBD2 (5 bases). The CDR3 is 17 residues long. Trimming pared 2 bases from V and 4 bases from J, leaving 19 bases between. The germline gives CDR1 MRHNA, CDR2 SNTAGT. The CDR3 DNA sequence: TGTGCCAGCAGTGACCCTTCTAGCAGTCTAACGGCAGATACGCAGTATTTT. Its translation: CASSDPSSSLTADTQYF.

The chain couples TRBV29-1 to TRBJ1-4, with 7 bases identical to TRBD1. The germline CDR1 and CDR2 sequences are SQVTM and ANQGSEA. V trimming: 5 bases; J trimming: 8 bases; junction bases outside the gene matches: 8. This CDR3 is built from 13 residues. CDR3 nucleotide sequence: TGCAGCGTTCGAAAGGGGGCGAGGGAAAAACTGTTTTTT. Translation: CSVRKGAREKLFF.

The rearrangement links TRBV5-6 to TRBJ1-6; 7 bases are shared with TRBD1. Unmatched junction bases numbered 13, after V lost 4 bases and J lost 9 bases. In germline, CDR1 is SGHDT, CDR2 YYEEEE. The CDR3 is made up of 16 amino acids. CDR3 amino acids: CASSQVQQGRRSPLHF. DNA of the CDR3: TGTGCCAGCAGCCAAGTCCAACAGGGGCGGCGTTCACCCCTCCACTTT.

In the case of this clone: Its ends do not fully match the called genes, so a read error is possible. V and J are TRBV29-1 and TRBJ2-6; possible D gene TRBD1, 5 bases. This CDR3 contains 12 residues. CDR1 is SQVTM and CDR2 is ANQGSEA in the germline V gene. The CDR3 spells CSVWAGANFLTF. The CDR3, as DNA: TGCAGCGTTTGGGCTGGGGCCAACTTCCTGACTTTC.

This clone was detected only a few times. The V and J genes are TRBV2 and TRBJ2-3; D is perhaps TRBD2 (5 bases). V shed 8 bases and J shed 2 bases, with 38 bases lying between them. Per germline, CDR1 SNHLY and CDR2 FYNNEI. This CDR3 spans 22 amino acids. The CDR3: CASYLRAESRNVSREDTDTQYF. As DNA, the CDR3 is TGTGCCAGCTATTTGAGAGCCGAATCGAGGAATGTGAGTCGGGAAGACACAGATACGCAGTATTTT.